A selection of T cell receptor beta chains follows, all from one sample in a study of T cells after yellow fever vaccination. In TCRdb, the 5' RACE reads were re-called with MiXCR into one record per CDR3 protein. The top ten hold about 3.7% of the sample, which has hundreds of thousands of distinct CDR3 sequences, under 9% seen once. Here the sequenced sample was CD4+ T cells sorted from PBMCs, taken 5 days after the yellow fever booster vaccination. These receptors were obtained from a young man who received the YFV17D yellow fever vaccine. Each CDR3 is given with its conserved first and last residue. D genes are given only for firm matches. The listing skips clone size in some rows; elsewhere it reads once, few, many or a size class.

d_call,clone_size,j_call,v_call,cdr3_nt,cdr3_aa
-,-,TRBJ2-3,TRBV30,TGTGCCTGGAACCGACCCACAGATACGCAGTATTTT,CAWNRPTDTQYF
TRBD2,-,TRBJ2-3,TRBV7-2,TGTGCCAGCAGCCTGGAGGCCCTAGCGGGGGTGGATACGCAGTATTTT,CASSLEALAGVDTQYF
TRBD1,few,TRBJ2-1,TRBV5-5,TGTGCCAGCAGCACAGGGGACAGTTATGAGCAGTTCTTC,CASSTGDSYEQFF
-,-,TRBJ1-1,TRBV7-9,TGTGCCAGCAGCTCGATCAGTGGCACTGAAGCTTTCTTT,CASSSISGTEAFF
-,-,TRBJ2-6,TRBV7-3,TGTGCCAGCAGCCGACCCGACAGCTCTGGGGCCAACGTCCTGACTTTC,CASSRPDSSGANVLTF
-,few,TRBJ1-1,TRBV7-9,TGTGCCAGCAGCCCCGGGGGACTTTTGCGACATGAAGCTTTCTTT,CASSPGGLLRHEAFF
-,few,TRBJ1-2,TRBV24-1,TGTGCCACCAGTGATTTGAGGGGAGAGGCCTATGGCTACACCTTC,CATSDLRGEAYGYTF
-,few,TRBJ1-5,TRBV19,TGTGCCAGTAGACAGACAGCTAGCAATCAGCCCCAGCATTTT,CASRQTASNQPQHF
TRBD2,-,TRBJ2-1,TRBV7-2,TGTGCCAGCAGGCTTGGTACTAGCGGGGGGGCCCACAATGAGCAGTTCTTC,CASRLGTSGGAHNEQFF
-,few,TRBJ1-2,TRBV2,TGTGCCAGCAGTGAAGAGAGTTATAACTATGGCTACACCTTC,CASSEESYNYGYTF
-,-,TRBJ1-5,TRBV4-2,TGTGCCAGCAGCCAAGCCGGGCAGCCCCAGCATTTT,CASSQAGQPQHF
-,-,TRBJ1-2,TRBV24-1,TGTGCCACCAGTGAGGTGGGGCGAGGAGTAGGAGGCTACACCTTC,CATSEVGRGVGGYTF
-,few,TRBJ1-6,TRBV5-1,TGCGCCAGCAGGCAGGGTGGGAGCTCCTATAATTCACCCCTCCACTTT,CASRQGGSSYNSPLHF
-,-,TRBJ1-1,TRBV29-1,TGCAGCGCCAGGACAGCTAGTACACTGATAGCTTTCTTT,CSARTASTLIAFF
-,-,TRBJ1-2,TRBV29-1,TGCGGCGTTGCGTATGGCTACACCTTC,CGVAYGYTF
TRBD1,-,TRBJ1-1,TRBV19,TGTGCCAGTAGTATCGGGGGACAGCCGAACACTGAAGCTTTCTTT,CASSIGGQPNTEAFF
-,-,TRBJ2-5,TRBV7-9,TGTGCCAGCAGCTTAATCGCAGGGGGGCGAGAGACCCAGTACTTC,CASSLIAGGRETQYF
-,many,TRBJ2-5,TRBV7-6,TGTGCCAGCGGGCCGGTGGGGGAGACCCAGTACTTC,CASGPVGETQYF
TRBD1,few,TRBJ1-1,TRBV9,TGTGCCAGCAGCGTAGCATCAGGGGGGAATTCTGAAGCTTTCTTT,CASSVASGGNSEAFF
-,-,TRBJ2-3,TRBV5-1,TGCGCCAGCAGCTTGGGGACTACGGGAGCAGATACGCAGTATTTT,CASSLGTTGADTQYF
TRBD2,-,TRBJ2-1,TRBV5-1,TGCGCCAGCACCATAGCGGGGGCCACGATTAATGAGCAGTTCTTC,CASTIAGATINEQFF
-,-,TRBJ2-7,TRBV5-5,TGTGCCAGCAGCTTGGCAGGGGCAGGGGTTGGACGCGAGCAGTACTTC,CASSLAGAGVGREQYF
-,few,TRBJ1-2,TRBV19,TGTGCCAGTAGTATAGTGTCGGATAGGCGCTACACCTTC,CASSIVSDRRYTF
TRBD1,-,TRBJ1-2,TRBV5-1,TGCGCCAGCAGCTTTACAGGGGGAGGGTTCTATGGCTACACCTTC,CASSFTGGGFYGYTF
-,-,TRBJ1-6,TRBV5-4,TGTGCCAGCAGCTCCGACAACGGAGTTTCACCCCTCCACTTT,CASSSDNGVSPLHF
TRBD1,few,TRBJ1-2,TRBV20-1,TGCAGTGCTAGCGGACCGGGACAGGGGAACTATGGCTACACCTTC,CSASGPGQGNYGYTF
-,few,TRBJ2-7,TRBV2,TGTGCCAGCAGTGACGAGTTTCGAGGGTACTTC,CASSDEFRGYF
-,many,TRBJ2-5,TRBV11-2,TGTGCCAGCAGCTCGGGCCCCCAAGAGACCCAGTACTTC,CASSSGPQETQYF